The 2 T cell receptor beta chains presented below share a single source sample, sequenced in a study of early T cells in non-severe SARS-CoV-2 infection. TCRdb re-derived calls from the 5' RACE reads in MiXCR, one entry per CDR3 protein. Here the sample spans 25,000 to 30,000 distinct CDR3 sequences, more than 4.5% being singletons. What was sequenced was whole blood. These receptors all stem from an adult who was a healthcare worker with PCR-confirmed SARS-CoV-2 infection or an uninfected control (not recorded which).

This clonotype was found many times. The chain links TRBV6-5 to TRBJ1-4; 8 positions agree with TRBD1. The CDR3 contains 15 residues. V shed 5 bases, J shed 0 bases, and the junction held 2 bases outside the gene matches. The germline V gene has CDR1 MNHEY and CDR2 SVGAGI. This CDR3 is CASSNRGATNEKLFF. For the CDR3, the DNA is TGTGCCAGCAGTAACAGGGGGGCAACTAATGAAAAACTGTTTTTT.

This clonotype was found many times. The V gene is TRBV6-1, the J gene TRBJ1-2; the D is unclear. Trimming took 3 bases from V and 4 from J, leaving 6 bases between them. Germline CDR1 and CDR2: MNHNS and SASEGT. This CDR3 is 12 amino acids long. The CDR3 is CASSDGVYGYTF. For the CDR3, the DNA is TGTGCCAGCAGTGACGGAGTCTATGGCTACACCTTC.